This note documents a single T cell receptor (beta chain) sequence. This clonotype was seen only a few times. Which antigen it targets is not known. The record has no base qualities; no much larger clone is one base away. Receptor libraries were prepared by PCR. Sequenced using a NextSeq 500. Bulk TCR libraries were generated as previously described, with the TCR primers listed in Table S5 used. The Qiagen AllPrep DNA/RNA kit was used to purify total RNA. Before any analysis, reads coming from multiple sequencing runs of the same library were combined into one pool. In the paper's pipeline: Reads were retained only if an exact TCR constant sequence was present, and the retained reads were trimmed to 150 nt and grouped according to their 12-nt molecular barcodes. Reads inside each barcode group were sub-clustered using a 15% Levenshtein threshold, and a quality-weighted consensus sequence was constructed for each RNA molecule. Non-functional sequences were filtered out, along with any lower-count sequence sitting one edit away from another sequence. On the basis of fitting two negative binomial distributions, barcode sub-clusters with fewer than 20% of the maximum read count were discarded. In-frame beta chains were kept once TCRdb had trimmed the public reads at Q25 with fastp and called clones with MiXCR. Each entry merges the rows of one CDR3 protein and shows their most common DNA and genes. It is TCRdb's table, rather than the study itself, that gives the V and J calls and clone size. The sample records approximately 630,000 distinct CDR3 sequences, 25% of which are singletons. The ten largest clones take up about 0.8% of the sample.

This entry comes from a study of molecular identifiers for immune sequencing clone quantification (dated by TCRdb to the late 2010s). Study-wide context: For a replicate experiment, RNA from roughly 20,000 or 100,000 naive CD8 T cells was divided into five aliquots, and four of the five aliquots were sequenced. CD8 T cells were used in a methods study to benchmark molecular-identifier clustering-based TCR repertoire sequencing (MIDCIRS) and TCR RNA copy counting.

V is pruned by 3 bases and J by 5 bases, leaving 14 bases of the junction without a gene match. Sequences GTSNPN (CDR1) and SVGIG (CDR2) are obtained from the germline V gene (reference sequence). Counted from cysteine to phenylalanine, this CDR3 has 19 amino acids. The read is trimmed to its CDR3 DNA, 57 bases read in frame from base 1. Naive CD8 T cell libraries were made from about 21,000 to 970,000 sorted cells using 10%, 30% or 50% of purified RNA. On a BD FACSAria II, naive CD8 T cells were FACS-sorted as CD8+CD4-CCR7+CD45RA+ and collected into RLT Plus buffer. Roughly nine TCR copies' worth of Jurkat RNA were spiked into roughly 19,000-1,000,000 naive CD8 T cell samples to test detection sensitivity. CD8 T cells were enriched using RosetteSep CD8+ T Cell Enrichment Cocktail and Ficoll-Paque, and the enriched cells then underwent ACK red cell lysis. Overall study outcomes, separate from this receptor: Modeling indicated around 3.2 TCR RNA copies recovered per cell, compared with about ten by digital PCR, which implies a capture efficiency of around 31%. The sizes of highly expanded clones could end up underestimated when identical TCR molecules share a barcode. When barcode sub-clustering was not used, chimeric consensus sequences inflated TCR diversity, with chimeras reaching as high as 47%. Spiked-in Jurkat TCR RNA equivalent to a single cell was reported to be detectable even among approximately 1 million naive CD8 T cells. In CMV-specific effector cells, clones with more than 20 RNA copies accounted for over 99% of molecules, whereas in naive cells such clones accounted for under 1%. Spiked-in Jurkat TCR RNA (around 9 copies' worth), which is not part of the donor repertoire, was contained in the naive libraries.

The V and J genes are TRBV30 and TRBJ2-2; 14 of the junction bases match TRBD2. The origin of this receptor is a human donor in good health. Some libraries in this study had Jurkat cell RNA spiked in. Sequencing input: naive CD8+ T cells from blood, with Jurkat cell RNA spiked in. Reading the label with the study, this specimen's cell subset or site is: FACS-sorted CD8+CD4-CCR7+CD45RA+ naive T cells. The encoded CDR3 is CAWSLSRTSGRRGTGELFF. The nucleotide sequence is given as TGTGCCTGGAGCCTTAGCCGGACTAGCGGGAGGCGAGGAACCGGGGAGCTGTTTTTT.